This entry lists 31 T cell receptor beta chains sequenced from one sample in a study of T cell responses to AZD1222 COVID-19 vaccine. The method was immunoSEQ multiplex PCR; TCRdb's version includes in-frame clones alone and lacks a portion of them. The table includes some 140,000 clones, more than 85% detected once. The input for sequencing was peripheral blood, taken on day 0 of AZD1222 vaccination. These receptors came from an adult in good health.

This sequence joins TRBV6-5 and TRBJ2-3, with D perhaps matching TRBD1 or TRBD2 (5 bases each). The V gene lost 3 bases and the J gene lost 1 base, with 11 bases spanning the gap. Germline V gives CDR1 MNHEY, CDR2 SVGAGI. The CDR3 consists of 15 residues. The CDR3 region is CASSYYRDRTDTQYF. Here the CDR3 DNA reads TGTGCCAGCAGTTATTATCGGGACCGCACAGATACGCAGTATTTT.

The CDR3 DNA reads TGTGCCAGCAGCCTTGCACAGAATTCACCCCTCCACTTT. This codes for CASSLAQNSPLHF. V usage is TRBV12-3 or TRBV12-4 and J usage is TRBJ1-6; no reliable D call. Between the trimmed V and J ends, which lost 6 bases and 7 bases, there was a span of 10 bases. This CDR3 is 13 amino acids long.

This chain connects TRBV20-1 to TRBJ2-7; TRBD2 is a possible D gene (5 bases). The V end was cut by 0 bases, the J end by 7 bases, with 7 bases between. Germline values: CDR1 DFQATT, CDR2 SNEGSKA (reference sequence). The CDR3 extends over 11 amino acids. CDR3 bases: TGCAGTGCTAGAGAGGGAGAGGAGCAGTACTTC. Its protein product is CSAREGEEQYF.

As concerns this clone: The junction does not match germline at one end; this may be a read error. V usage is TRBV4-2 and J usage is TRBJ2-2, with 8 positions matching TRBD2. This CDR3 comprises 15 residues. Germline loops: CDR1 LGHNA, CDR2 YNFKEQ. CDR3 region: CASSLRAGETGELVF. CDR3 nucleotides: TGTGCCAGCAGCCTTCGAGCGGGAGAAACCGGGGAGCTGGTTTTT.

V is TRBV13 and J is TRBJ1-1; the match to TRBD1 covers 8 bases. This CDR3 region has 15 residues. Looked up from germline, CDR1 is PRHDT and CDR2 is FYEKMQ (reference sequence). The ends lost 0 bases at V and 5 bases at J; junction bases unmatched: 5. In nucleotides, the CDR3 is TGTGCCAGCAGCTTAGGTACAGGGGGAGGTACTGAAGCTTTCTTT. Its protein product is CASSLGTGGGTEAFF.

This chain joins TRBV27 and TRBJ1-1; 7 bases match TRBD1. The V segment lost 6 bases and the J segment 0 bases; nucleotides outside the gene matches: 1. Germline V gives CDR1 MNHEY, CDR2 SMNVEV (reference sequence). The CDR3 contains 13 residues. The CDR3 bases are TGTGCCAGCAGAGACAGGGTGAACACTGAAGCTTTCTTT. Residues: CASRDRVNTEAFF.

V is TRBV4-3 and J is TRBJ2-7; 8 nucleotides agree with TRBD2. CDR1 and CDR2 from the germline V gene are LGHNA and YSLEER. Germline trimming cut 3 bases from V and 0 bases from J; bases unmatched to any gene: 4. The CDR3 totals 15 residues. The CDR3 sequence: CASSQSGTSSYEQYF. The CDR3 coding sequence is TGCGCCAGCAGCCAGTCCGGGACTAGCTCCTACGAGCAGTACTTC.

The chain is built from TRBV19 and TRBJ1-2, with a possible D match to TRBD1 (6 bases). This CDR3 is built from 11 residues. V was shortened by 8 bases and J by 8 bases, with 12 bases between the two germline ends. CDR1 and CDR2 (germline): LNHDA, SQIVND (reference sequence). The DNA for the CDR3 is TGTGCCAGTGAGGGGGGAAGAGGCTACACCTTC. Amino acids: CASEGGRGYTF.

The chain recombines TRBV12-3 or TRBV12-4 with TRBJ1-3, with D unresolved. Trimming removed 4 bases from V and 4 bases from J, with 8 bases in between. The CDR3 extends over 13 amino acids. CDR3 in amino acids: CASSYFDGNTIYF. CDR3 DNA: TGTGCCAGCAGTTACTTCGACGGAAACACCATATATTTT.

This CDR3 reads CASSSQAYSYEQYF. CDR3 nucleotide sequence: TGTGCCAGCAGCTCGCAGGCGTACTCCTACGAGCAGTACTTC. The genes are TRBV7-9 and TRBJ2-7, with D hard to call. This CDR3 has 14 amino acids. Trimming removed 4 bases at V and 0 bases at J, with 10 bases between. Germline values: CDR1 SEHNR, CDR2 FQNEAQ (reference sequence).

This clone was picked up a small number of times. This chain connects TRBV7-9 to TRBJ1-6; no definite D call. The V gene's germline CDR1 is SEHNR and CDR2 FQNEAQ (reference sequence). Trimming shortened V by 2 bases and J by 9 bases, and 11 bases separated the two germline ends. CDR3 length: 14 amino acids. The CDR3 bases are TGTGCCAGCAGCTTAATAGCGGTGGTTTCACCCCTCCACTTT. Translating it yields CASSLIAVVSPLHF.

This chain connects TRBV7-2 to TRBJ1-5, with D unresolved. V gave up 2 bases and J gave up 0 bases, with 8 bases separating them. CDR1 and CDR2 (germline): SGHTA, FQGNSA. CDR3 length equals 15 residues. CDR3 sequence (DNA): TGTGCCAGCAGCTTATACGGGAATAGCAATCAGCCCCAGCATTTT. As protein: CASSLYGNSNQPQHF.

In DNA, the CDR3 is TGTGCCAGCAGCTTAGACAGGGAGCAGTTCTTC. Translated, it gives CASSLDREQFF. V and J are TRBV7-6 and TRBJ2-1; tentatively, D is TRBD1 (5 bases). The CDR3 length is 11 residues. CDR1 is SGHVS, CDR2 FNYEAQ, per germline. Trimming removed 1 base at V and 10 bases at J, with 5 bases between.

This chain uses TRBV4-2 with TRBJ1-5; D gene ambiguous. V lost 2 bases and J lost 5, with 16 bases in between. Per germline, CDR1 LGHNA and CDR2 YNFKEQ. This CDR3 contains 16 residues. The CDR3 nucleotides are TGTGCCAGCAGCCAAAACCTGTTGGTGCGGTATCAGCCCCAGCATTTT. Translating it yields CASSQNLLVRYQPQHF.

This clone was observed a single time. V gene TRBV27 combines with J gene TRBJ1-1, with a tentative D call TRBD1 (6 bases). V was trimmed by 4 bases and J by 3 bases, leaving 12 bases between them. Per germline, CDR1 MNHEY and CDR2 SMNVEV (reference sequence). CDR3 size: 14 residues. The CDR3 here is CASSSGQTYTEAFF. CDR3 nucleotide sequence: TGTGCCAGCAGTTCCGGACAGACCTACACTGAAGCTTTCTTT.

The chain recombines TRBV7-3 with TRBJ2-2; 15 nucleotides agree with TRBD2. Germline values: CDR1 SGHTA, CDR2 FQGTGA. V was pared by 4 bases and J by 0 bases, with 3 bases of the junction left unmatched. The CDR3 covers 18 residues. The CDR3 nucleotides are TGTGCCAGCAGCTCCGGGACTAGCGGGAGGCCGAACACCGGGGAGCTGTTTTTT. It is translated as CASSSGTSGRPNTGELFF.

The chain links TRBV3-1 (or the pseudogene TRBV3-2) to TRBJ2-7; tentatively, D is TRBD2 (5 bases). Per the germline V gene, CDR1 is LGHDT and CDR2 is YNNKEL (reference sequence). The CDR3 runs 15 residues. V was cut by 1 base and J by 0 bases, with 10 bases left in between. CDR3 sequence (DNA): TGTGCCAGCAGCCAAGCTTCTCGGGACTCCTACGAGCAGTACTTC. Its protein product is CASSQASRDSYEQYF.

V and J are TRBV2 and TRBJ1-4, with D perhaps matching TRBD1 (5 bases). The V gene lost 7 bases and the J gene lost 7 bases, with 10 bases spanning the gap. The CDR3 has 12 residues. Germline V gene sequence: CDR1 SNHLY, CDR2 FYNNEI. CDR3: CASNGAGEKLFF. CDR3 nucleotide sequence: TGTGCCAGCAACGGGGCGGGTGAAAAACTGTTTTTT.

The chain links TRBV7-2 to TRBJ1-4; no clear D. The V end was cut by 3 bases, the J end by 9 bases, with 14 bases between. Germline loops: CDR1 SGHTA, CDR2 FQGNSA. CDR3 length equals 14 residues. The CDR3 region has the DNA TGTGCCAGCAGCTTTATCCAGAAAGCACAAAAACTGTTTTTT. This sequence encodes CASSFIQKAQKLFF.

The chain uses TRBV7-2 and TRBJ1-1; possible D gene TRBD1, 6 bases. CDR1 and CDR2 (germline): SGHTA, FQGNSA. This CDR3 has 16 residues. V was clipped by 1 base and J by 1 base, with 13 bases between them. Here the CDR3 reads CASSLVAGVPNTEAFF. The CDR3 nucleotides read TGTGCCAGCAGCTTAGTAGCAGGGGTACCGAACACTGAAGCTTTCTTT.

This clone was recorded once. V and J are TRBV19 and TRBJ2-1; unclear D gene. Germline-derived CDR1 and CDR2 are LNHDA and SQIVND (reference sequence). With 10 bases removed from V and 5 bases from J, the gap between germline ends came to 15 bases. The CDR3 contains 13 residues. In DNA form, the CDR3 reads TGTGCCACCTCGCTGGGGTTTGACAATGAGCAGTTCTTC. It codes for CATSLGFDNEQFF.

This chain uses TRBV19 with TRBJ1-5; TRBD1 matches 8 bases. V was clipped by 4 bases and J by 1 base; unmatched bases: 9. Germline CDR1 is LNHDA and CDR2 is SQIVND (reference sequence). This CDR3 has 17 amino acids. The CDR3 region has the DNA TGTGCCAGTAGTAGAATCCGGGACAGGTTAAGCAATCAGCCCCAGCATTTT. Translation: CASSRIRDRLSNQPQHF.

In DNA form, the CDR3 reads TGTGCCTGGAGTGTGGAAGCGGGAGTTGGTGGGGCCAACGTCCTGACTTTC. Translation gives CAWSVEAGVGGANVLTF. V and J are TRBV30 and TRBJ2-6, with 8 bases matching TRBD2. Germline V gene lookup returns CDR1 GTSNPN and CDR2 SVGIG (reference sequence). The CDR3 spans 17 residues. Losses at the gene ends were 0 bases for V and 3 bases for J; bases not matched to a gene: 7.

CDR3 amino acids: CASSLSGGRFYEQYF. For the CDR3, the DNA is TGTGCCAGCAGCTTAAGTGGCGGGAGGTTCTACGAGCAGTACTTC. The chain carries TRBV7-8 and TRBJ2-7; 8 bases fit TRBD2. The V gene's germline CDR1 is SGHVS and CDR2 FQNEAQ. This CDR3 contains 15 residues. V was pared by 2 bases and J by 3 bases, with 6 bases of the junction left unmatched.

The rearrangement uses TRBV29-1 and TRBJ1-2; perhaps TRBD1 as D (5 bases). The germline V gene has CDR1 SQVTM and CDR2 ANQGSEA. The CDR3 is made up of 14 amino acids. The ends were cut back, 2 bases at V and 8 bases at J, with 18 bases in the middle. The CDR3 nucleotides are TGCAGCGTTGAATCGGGCGACGGGGCTGTCGGCTACACCTTC. This sequence encodes CSVESGDGAVGYTF.

Comments on this clone: At one end the junction does not follow the germline gene, possibly because of a read error. The chain combines TRBV19 with TRBJ2-4; 8 positions match TRBD2. Germline V CDR1 and CDR2: LNHDA, SQIVND (reference sequence). There are 15 residues in the CDR3. The CDR3: CASSPSGRARNIQYF. CDR3 bases: TGTGCCAGTAGTCCCTCCGGGAGGGCCAGAAACATTCAGTACTTC.

The chain combines TRBV30 with TRBJ2-7, with TRBD1 matching over 9 bases. Germline CDR1 and CDR2: GTSNPN and SVGIG (reference sequence). The CDR3 has 13 residues. J gave up 6 bases and V 0 bases, and 3 bases lay outside the gene matches. CDR3 nucleotides: TGTGCCTGGAGTGTGGGGACAGGGCCCGAGCAGTACTTC. Translating it yields CAWSVGTGPEQYF.

This chain links TRBV24-1 with TRBJ1-6; 7 nucleotides line up with TRBD1. With 2 bases clipped from V and 5 bases from J, the junction kept 8 bases outside the gene matches. Germline V gene data show CDR1 as KGHDR and CDR2 as SFDVKD. The length of the CDR3 is 17 residues. The DNA of the CDR3 is TGTGCCACCAGTGATTGGTCACAGGGGAACCATAATTCACCCCTCCACTTT. Translation gives CATSDWSQGNHNSPLHF.

The chain employs TRBV7-2 and TRBJ2-3; TRBD2 matches at 9 bases. The CDR3 is 14 residues long. Trimming removed 5 bases from V and 5 bases from J; junction bases left unmatched: 5. The germline V gene encodes CDR1 SGHTA and CDR2 FQGNSA. CDR3 DNA: TGTGCCAGCAGCCCTAGCGGGAAAATAGATACGCAGTATTTT. Residues: CASSPSGKIDTQYF.

CDR3 in DNA: TGTGCCAGCAGCTGGAGGCCGGGGGCGGACCAAGAGACCCAGTACTTC. Protein: CASSWRPGADQETQYF. This chain connects TRBV7-9 to TRBJ2-5; D tentatively reads TRBD1 or TRBD2 (6 bases each). Germline V gene data show CDR1 as SEHNR and CDR2 as FQNEAQ (reference sequence). The CDR3 is 16 amino acids. V was cut by 4 bases and J by 0 bases, with 15 bases left in between.

The rearrangement uses TRBV9 and TRBJ2-1; D is possibly TRBD2 (6 bases). Germline loops: CDR1 SGDLS, CDR2 YYNGEE. Trimming removed 0 bases at V and 9 bases at J, with 7 bases between. This CDR3 is built from 12 residues. The CDR3 loop reads CASSVASAEQFF. CDR3 nucleotide sequence: TGTGCCAGCAGCGTAGCTAGCGCTGAGCAGTTCTTC.